A selection of T cell receptor beta chains follows, all from one sample in a study of blood T cell repertoires in COVID-19. Assay used: immunoSEQ multiplex PCR; TCRdb lists only in-frame clones, some missing. The data show around 350,000 clones, with 85% to 90% seen just once and around 3% held by the top ten. Sequenced sample: peripheral blood. The origin of the receptors is a human donor in a cohort sampled during active COVID-19. The conserved cysteine and the conserved F or W are not part of the CDR3 here. The order of the fields is CDR3 protein, J gene, V gene, D gene. D genes are given only for firm matches.

ASSQPGGKNQETQY TRBJ2-5 TRBV4-1 .
ASSRRQGSEKLF TRBJ1-4 TRBV3-1/TRBV3-2 TRBD1
ASTEYVEGRDEAF TRBJ1-1 TRBV19 .
AWTRDLIYEQY TRBJ2-7 TRBV30 .
AISVGTGYYGYT TRBJ1-2 TRBV10-3 TRBD1
ASSIGQSVTYEQY TRBJ2-7 TRBV6-5 .
SVGQGRDTQY TRBJ2-3 TRBV29-1 TRBD1
ASREKEGGQDGYT TRBJ1-2 TRBV3-1/TRBV3-2 TRBD1
AISESIPLMNEQF TRBJ2-1 TRBV10-3 .
ASSEAILTGFQETQY TRBJ2-5 TRBV6-1 .
ASSLPTNYGYT TRBJ1-2 TRBV7-9 .
ASSFAMNTEAF TRBJ1-1 TRBV7-3 .
SASYRRQY TRBJ2-7 TRBV20-1 .
ASSFTHSRNAEQY TRBJ2-7 TRBV11-1 .
ASTDSGSAYNEQF TRBJ2-1 TRBV5-1 TRBD2
ASSKGQTSDEQF TRBJ2-1 TRBV5-1 .
ASSQVAQGSTEAF TRBJ1-1 TRBV4-1 .
ASSFGDRRQY TRBJ2-7 TRBV5-1 .
ASSIRGAGGYNEQF TRBJ2-1 TRBV19 .
ASSYGTGQDGWEQY TRBJ2-7 TRBV6-6 TRBD1
ASRINNSPLH TRBJ1-6 TRBV7-9 .
ASSQGLAGRLAAQY TRBJ2-3 TRBV4-1 TRBD2
ASSKGEILSGDYNSPLH TRBJ1-6 TRBV21-1 .
ASSLWGGSGNTIY TRBJ1-3 TRBV9 .
ASSEARGAYNEQF TRBJ2-1 TRBV2 .
ASSLDSGSPLH TRBJ1-6 TRBV11-2 .
ASSEWKGQEEETQY TRBJ2-5 TRBV6-1 TRBD1
ASSMKQGAVEQY TRBJ2-7 TRBV19 TRBD1
ATTKDGGGITEAF TRBJ1-1 TRBV6-5 .
ASSEMSGGAGEQY TRBJ2-7 TRBV2 TRBD2
ASSPRGGNSYGYT TRBJ1-2 TRBV5-4 .
ATWKGLGETQY TRBJ2-5 TRBV28 TRBD2
ASKPEGTGGYEQY TRBJ2-7 TRBV2 TRBD1
ASSQEEGLYGYT TRBJ1-2 TRBV4-1 .
ASSPPRSTSTDTQY TRBJ2-3 TRBV7-8 .
AWRADSGANVLT TRBJ2-6 TRBV30 .
AWSLSYEAF TRBJ1-1 TRBV30 .
ASNDREELGTEAF TRBJ1-1 TRBV19 TRBD1
AWSVGTGGYEQY TRBJ2-7 TRBV30 TRBD1
ASSPRGAGSYEQY TRBJ2-7 TRBV19 .
ASSQVPRGMRDTIY TRBJ1-3 TRBV14 .
ASSFLAGAHGELF TRBJ2-2 TRBV11-2 TRBD2
ASSLSWANQGTDTQY TRBJ2-3 TRBV11-2 .
ASTLGADYGYT TRBJ1-2 TRBV7-9 .
ASSSSGRINEQF TRBJ2-1 TRBV7-3 TRBD2
ASSLGTSGSYEQY TRBJ2-7 TRBV5-1 TRBD2
ASSQRTGGMETQY TRBJ2-5 TRBV23-1 TRBD1
ASLRGTYNEQF TRBJ2-1 TRBV28 .
ASSPRTSGNNEQF TRBJ2-1 TRBV9 TRBD2
ASSRFEVSGETQY TRBJ2-5 TRBV4-1 .
ASSQGTGRAEAF TRBJ1-1 TRBV4-2 TRBD1
ASSERGLRQTAAYGYT TRBJ1-2 TRBV2 .
AWASEGQQNKAF TRBJ1-1 TRBV30 .
ASSQIRTSGNEQF TRBJ2-1 TRBV4-2 TRBD2
ASKPNYEQY TRBJ2-7 TRBV2 .
SVGWQRGPLQETQY TRBJ2-5 TRBV29-1 TRBD2
ASSPPSKGAEWEATQY TRBJ2-3 TRBV18 TRBD1
ASSLGDRITDYGYT TRBJ1-2 TRBV7-9 .
ATSDFRGFGNQPQH TRBJ1-5 TRBV24-1 .